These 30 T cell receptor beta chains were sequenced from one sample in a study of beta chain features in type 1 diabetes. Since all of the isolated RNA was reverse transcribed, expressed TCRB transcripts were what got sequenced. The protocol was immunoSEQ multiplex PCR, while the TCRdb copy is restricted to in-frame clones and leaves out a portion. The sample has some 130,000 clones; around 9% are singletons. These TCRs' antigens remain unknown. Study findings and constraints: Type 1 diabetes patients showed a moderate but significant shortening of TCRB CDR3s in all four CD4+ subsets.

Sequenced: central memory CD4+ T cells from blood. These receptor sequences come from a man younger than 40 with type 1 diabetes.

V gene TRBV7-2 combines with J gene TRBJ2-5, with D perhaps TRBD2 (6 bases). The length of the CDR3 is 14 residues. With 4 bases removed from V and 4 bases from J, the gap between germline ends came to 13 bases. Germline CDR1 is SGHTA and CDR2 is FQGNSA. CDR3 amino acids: CASSSDYHGETQYF. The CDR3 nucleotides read TGTGCCAGCAGCTCGGACTACCACGGAGAGACCCAGTACTTC. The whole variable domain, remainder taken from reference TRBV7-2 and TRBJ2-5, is GAGVSQSPSNKVTEKGKDVELRCDPISGHTALYWYRQSLGQGLEFLIYFQGNSAPDKSGLPSDRFSAERTGGSVSTLTIQRTQQEDSAVYLCASSSDYHGETQYFGPGTRLLVL.

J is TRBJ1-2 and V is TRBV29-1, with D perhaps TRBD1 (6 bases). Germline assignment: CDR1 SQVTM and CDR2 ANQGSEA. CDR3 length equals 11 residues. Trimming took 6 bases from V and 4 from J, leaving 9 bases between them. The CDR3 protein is CSVGDIYGYTF. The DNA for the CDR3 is TGCAGCGTCGGGGACATCTATGGCTACACCTTC.

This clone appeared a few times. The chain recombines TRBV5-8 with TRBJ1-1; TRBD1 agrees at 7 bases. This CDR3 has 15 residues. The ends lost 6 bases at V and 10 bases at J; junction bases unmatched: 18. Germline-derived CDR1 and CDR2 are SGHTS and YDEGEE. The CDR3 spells CASNSGGTVTLGAFF. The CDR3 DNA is TGTGCCAGCAATTCGGGCGGGACAGTCACTCTCGGAGCTTTCTTT. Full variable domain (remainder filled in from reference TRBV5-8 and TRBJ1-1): EAGVTQSPTHLIKTRGQQATLRCSPISGHTSVYWYQQALGLGLQFLLWYDEGEERNRGNFPPRFSGRQFPNYSSELNVNALELEDSALYLCASNSGGTVTLGAFFGQGTRLTVV.

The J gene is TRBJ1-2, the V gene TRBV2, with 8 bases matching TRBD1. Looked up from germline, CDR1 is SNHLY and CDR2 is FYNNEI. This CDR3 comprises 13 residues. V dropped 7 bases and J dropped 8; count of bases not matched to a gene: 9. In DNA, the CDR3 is TGTGCCAGCATCGAGACAGGGGCGGAGGGCTACACCTTC. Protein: CASIETGAEGYTF. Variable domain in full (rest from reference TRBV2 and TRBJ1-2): EPEVTQTPSHQVTQMGQEVILRCVPISNHLYFYWYRQILGQKVEFLVSFYNNEISEKSEIFDDQFSVERPDGSNFTLKIRSTKLEDSAMYFCASIETGAEGYTFGSGTRLTVV.

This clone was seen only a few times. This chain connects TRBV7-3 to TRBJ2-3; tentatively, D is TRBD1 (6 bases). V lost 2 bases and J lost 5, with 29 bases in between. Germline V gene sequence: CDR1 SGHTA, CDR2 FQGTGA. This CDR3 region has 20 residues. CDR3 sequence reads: CASSLWGPRLGVVYRDTQYF. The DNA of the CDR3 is TGTGCCAGCAGCTTATGGGGGCCTCGTTTGGGGGTCGTATATAGAGATACGCAGTATTTT.

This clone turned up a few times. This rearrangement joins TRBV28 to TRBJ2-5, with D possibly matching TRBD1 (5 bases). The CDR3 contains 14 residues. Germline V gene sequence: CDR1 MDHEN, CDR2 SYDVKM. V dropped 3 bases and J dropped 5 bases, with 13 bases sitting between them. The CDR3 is CASSLHRSGETQYF. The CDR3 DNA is TGTGCCAGCAGTTTGCACAGGTCTGGGGAGACCCAGTACTTC.

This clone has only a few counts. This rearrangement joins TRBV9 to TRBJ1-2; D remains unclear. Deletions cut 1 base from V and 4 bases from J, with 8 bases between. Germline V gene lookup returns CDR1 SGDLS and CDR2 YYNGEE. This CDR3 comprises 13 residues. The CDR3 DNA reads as TGTGCCAGCAGCGTAACGGAGGCCTATGGCTACACCTTC. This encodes CASSVTEAYGYTF.

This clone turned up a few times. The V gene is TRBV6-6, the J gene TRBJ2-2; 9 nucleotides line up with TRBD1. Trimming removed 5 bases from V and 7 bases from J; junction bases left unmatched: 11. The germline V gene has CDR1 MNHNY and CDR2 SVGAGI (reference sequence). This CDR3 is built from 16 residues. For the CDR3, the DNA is TGTGCCAGCAGTCAATTACAGGGGGCCGGGTTCGGGGAGCTGTTTTTT. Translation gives CASSQLQGAGFGELFF.

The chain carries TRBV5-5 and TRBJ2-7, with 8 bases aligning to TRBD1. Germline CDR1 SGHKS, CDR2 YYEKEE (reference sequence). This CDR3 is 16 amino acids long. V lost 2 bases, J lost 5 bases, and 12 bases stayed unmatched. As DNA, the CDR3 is TGTGCCAGCAGCTTCTTCGGACAGGGATTAGGGGACGAGCAGTACTTC. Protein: CASSFFGQGLGDEQYF.

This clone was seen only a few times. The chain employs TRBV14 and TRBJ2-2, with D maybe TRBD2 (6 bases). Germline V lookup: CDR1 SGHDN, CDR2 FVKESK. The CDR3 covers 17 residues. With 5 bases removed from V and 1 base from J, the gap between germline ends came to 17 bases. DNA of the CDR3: TGTGCCAGCAGCTTTACCCGGGAGTCCTTGAACACCGGGGAGCTGTTTTTT. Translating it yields CASSFTRESLNTGELFF.

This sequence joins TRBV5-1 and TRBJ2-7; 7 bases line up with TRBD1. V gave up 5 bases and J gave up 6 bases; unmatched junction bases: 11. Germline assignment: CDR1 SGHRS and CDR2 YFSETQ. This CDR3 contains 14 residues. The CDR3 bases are TGCGCCAGCAGATATGACAGGGTGGAAGGCGAGCAGTACTTC. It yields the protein CASRYDRVEGEQYF. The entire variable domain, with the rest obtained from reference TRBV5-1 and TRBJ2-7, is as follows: KAGVTQTPRYLIKTRGQQVTLSCSPISGHRSVSWYQQTPGQGLQFLFEYFSETQRNKGNFPGRFSGRQFSNSRSEMNVSTLELGDSALYLCASRYDRVEGEQYFGPGTRLTVT.

The CDR3 sequence: CASSSYHGEPEAFF. The CDR3 DNA reads as TGTGCCAGCAGCTCTTACCATGGGGAGCCTGAAGCTTTCTTT. This chain connects TRBV7-9 to TRBJ1-1, with D unresolved. The CDR3 consists of 14 residues. V was clipped by 4 bases and J by 6 bases, with 15 bases between them. CDR1 is SEHNR and CDR2 is FQNEAQ in the germline V gene (reference sequence).

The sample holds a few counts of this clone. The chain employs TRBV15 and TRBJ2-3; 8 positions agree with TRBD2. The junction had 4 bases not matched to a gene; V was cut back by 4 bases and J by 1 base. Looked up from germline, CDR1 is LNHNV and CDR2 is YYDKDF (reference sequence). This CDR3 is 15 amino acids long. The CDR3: CATSTRGGGTDTQYF. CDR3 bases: TGTGCCACCAGCACCCGGGGGGGCGGCACAGATACGCAGTATTTT.

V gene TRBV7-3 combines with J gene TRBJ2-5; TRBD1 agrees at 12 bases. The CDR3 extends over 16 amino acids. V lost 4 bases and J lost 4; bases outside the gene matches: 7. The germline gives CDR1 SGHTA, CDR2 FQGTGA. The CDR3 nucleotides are TGTGCCAGCAGCTCCCGTGGGGACAGGGGGCGAGAGACCCAGTACTTC. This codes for CASSSRGDRGRETQYF.

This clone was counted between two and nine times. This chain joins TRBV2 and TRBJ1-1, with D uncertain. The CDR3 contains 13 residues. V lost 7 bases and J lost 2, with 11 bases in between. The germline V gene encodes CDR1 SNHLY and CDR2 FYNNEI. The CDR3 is CASTSEGNTEAFF. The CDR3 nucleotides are TGTGCCAGCACCTCGGAGGGAAACACTGAAGCTTTCTTT.

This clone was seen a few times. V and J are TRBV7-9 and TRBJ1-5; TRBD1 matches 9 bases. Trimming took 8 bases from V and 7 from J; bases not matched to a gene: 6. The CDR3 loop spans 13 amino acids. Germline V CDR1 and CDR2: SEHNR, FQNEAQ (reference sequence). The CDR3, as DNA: TGTGCCAGCCCCGGGACAGGGCGACAGCCCCAGCATTTT. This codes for CASPGTGRQPQHF.

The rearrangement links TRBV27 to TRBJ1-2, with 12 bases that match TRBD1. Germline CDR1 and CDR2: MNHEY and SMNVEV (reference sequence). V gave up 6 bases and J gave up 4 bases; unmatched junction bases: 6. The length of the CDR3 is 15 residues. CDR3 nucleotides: TGTGCCAGCAGACAAGGGACAGGGGGCGTCTATGGCTACACCTTC. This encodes CASRQGTGGVYGYTF.

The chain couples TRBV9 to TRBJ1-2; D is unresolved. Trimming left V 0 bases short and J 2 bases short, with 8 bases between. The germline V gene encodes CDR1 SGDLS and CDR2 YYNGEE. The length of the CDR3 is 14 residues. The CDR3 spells CASSVGQQNYGYTF. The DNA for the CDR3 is TGTGCCAGCAGCGTAGGGCAACAAAACTATGGCTACACCTTC.

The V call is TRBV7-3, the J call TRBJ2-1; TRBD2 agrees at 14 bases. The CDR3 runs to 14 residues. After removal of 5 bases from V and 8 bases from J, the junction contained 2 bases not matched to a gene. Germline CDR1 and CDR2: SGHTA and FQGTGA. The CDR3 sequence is CASSGTSGGDEQFF. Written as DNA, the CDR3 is TGTGCCAGCAGCGGGACTAGCGGGGGAGATGAGCAGTTCTTC.

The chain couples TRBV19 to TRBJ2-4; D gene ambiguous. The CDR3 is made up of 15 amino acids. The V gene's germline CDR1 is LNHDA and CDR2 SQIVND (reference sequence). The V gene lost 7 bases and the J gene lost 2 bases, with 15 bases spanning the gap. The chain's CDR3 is CASNFVPPTKNIQYF. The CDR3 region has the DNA TGTGCCAGTAACTTTGTTCCCCCAACCAAAAACATTCAGTACTTC.

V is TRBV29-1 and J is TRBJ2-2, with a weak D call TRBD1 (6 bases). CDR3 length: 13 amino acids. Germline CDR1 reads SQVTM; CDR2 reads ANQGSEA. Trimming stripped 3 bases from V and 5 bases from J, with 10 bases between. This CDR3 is CSVDRGGTGELFF. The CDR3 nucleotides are TGCAGCGTTGACAGGGGCGGTACCGGGGAGCTGTTTTTT.

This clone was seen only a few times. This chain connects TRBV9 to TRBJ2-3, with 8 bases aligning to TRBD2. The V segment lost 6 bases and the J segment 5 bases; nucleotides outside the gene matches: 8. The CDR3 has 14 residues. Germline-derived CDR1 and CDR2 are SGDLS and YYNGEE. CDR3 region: CASTRGGRGDTQYF. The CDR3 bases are TGTGCCAGCACCCGGGGGGGGCGGGGAGATACGCAGTATTTT.

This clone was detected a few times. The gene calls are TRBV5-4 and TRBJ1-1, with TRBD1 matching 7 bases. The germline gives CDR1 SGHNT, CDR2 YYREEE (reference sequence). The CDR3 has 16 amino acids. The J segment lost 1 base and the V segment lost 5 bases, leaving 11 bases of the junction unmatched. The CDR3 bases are TGTGCCAGCAGTAACTATCAGGGGGGAGGGAACACTGAAGCTTTCTTT. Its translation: CASSNYQGGGNTEAFF. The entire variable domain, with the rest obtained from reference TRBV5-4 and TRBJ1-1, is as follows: ETGVTQSPTHLIKTRGQQVTLRCSSQSGHNTVSWYQQALGQGPQFIFQYYREEENGRGNFPPRFSGLQFPNYSSELNVNALELDDSALYLCASSNYQGGGNTEAFFGQGTRLTVV.

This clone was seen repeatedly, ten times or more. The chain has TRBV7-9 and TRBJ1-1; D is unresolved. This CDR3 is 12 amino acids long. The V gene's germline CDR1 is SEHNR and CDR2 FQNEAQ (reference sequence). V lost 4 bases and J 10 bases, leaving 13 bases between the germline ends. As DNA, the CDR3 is TGTGCCAGCAGCTATACCGGGTCACCAGCTTTCTTT. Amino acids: CASSYTGSPAFF.

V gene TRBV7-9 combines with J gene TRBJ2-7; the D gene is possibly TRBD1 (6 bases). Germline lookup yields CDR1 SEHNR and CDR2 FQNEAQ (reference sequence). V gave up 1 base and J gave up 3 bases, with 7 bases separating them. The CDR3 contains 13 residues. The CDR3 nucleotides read TGTGCCAGCAGCTTAGACAGGGTCTACGAGCAGTACTTC. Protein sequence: CASSLDRVYEQYF.

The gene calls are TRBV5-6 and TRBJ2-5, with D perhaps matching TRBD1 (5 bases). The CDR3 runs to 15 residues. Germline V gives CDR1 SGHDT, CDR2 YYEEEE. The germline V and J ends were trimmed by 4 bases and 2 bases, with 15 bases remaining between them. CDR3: CASSLGWGLQETQYF. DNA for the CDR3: TGTGCCAGCAGCCTTGGATGGGGCCTACAAGAGACCCAGTACTTC.

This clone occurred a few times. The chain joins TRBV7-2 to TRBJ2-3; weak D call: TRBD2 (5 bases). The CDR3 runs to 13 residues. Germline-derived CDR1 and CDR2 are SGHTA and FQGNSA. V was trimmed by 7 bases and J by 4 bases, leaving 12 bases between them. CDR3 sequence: CASISTRADTQYF. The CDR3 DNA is TGTGCCAGCATCTCAACTAGGGCAGATACGCAGTATTTT.

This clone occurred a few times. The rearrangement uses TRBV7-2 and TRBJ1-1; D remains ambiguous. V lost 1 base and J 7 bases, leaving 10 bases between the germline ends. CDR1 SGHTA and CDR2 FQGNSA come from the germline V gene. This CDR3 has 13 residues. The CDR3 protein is CASSLVLNLEAFF. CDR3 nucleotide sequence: TGTGCCAGCAGCTTAGTACTGAATCTTGAAGCTTTCTTT.

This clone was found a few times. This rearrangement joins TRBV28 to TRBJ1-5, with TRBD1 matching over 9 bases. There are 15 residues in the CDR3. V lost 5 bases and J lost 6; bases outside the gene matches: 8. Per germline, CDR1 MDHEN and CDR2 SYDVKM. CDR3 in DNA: TGTGCCAGCAGTCACGGGACAGGGTCGGGTCAGCCCCAGCATTTT. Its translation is CASSHGTGSGQPQHF.

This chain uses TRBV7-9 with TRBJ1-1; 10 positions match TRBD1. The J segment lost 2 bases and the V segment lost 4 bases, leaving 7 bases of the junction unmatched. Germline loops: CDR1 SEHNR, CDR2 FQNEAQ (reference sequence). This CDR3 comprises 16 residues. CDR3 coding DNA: TGTGCCAGCAGCTCCGGGACAGGGGCCCGAAACACTGAAGCTTTCTTT. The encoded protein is CASSSGTGARNTEAFF.